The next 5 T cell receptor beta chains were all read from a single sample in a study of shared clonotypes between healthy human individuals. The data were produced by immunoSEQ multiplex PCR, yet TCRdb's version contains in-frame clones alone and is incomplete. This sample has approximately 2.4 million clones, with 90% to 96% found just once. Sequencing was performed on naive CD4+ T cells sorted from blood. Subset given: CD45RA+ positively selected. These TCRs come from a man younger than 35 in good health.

CDR3 nucleotide sequence: TGTGCCAGCAGCTTGGCGGTAGGGACTAGCGGCTACGAGCAGTACTTC. This gives the protein CASSLAVGTSGYEQYF. The genes are TRBV5-8 and TRBJ2-7, with TRBD2 matching 11 bases. Germline loops: CDR1 SGHTS, CDR2 YDEGEE. The CDR3 sequence is 16 residues long. The ends lost 0 bases at V and 3 bases at J; junction bases unmatched: 5.

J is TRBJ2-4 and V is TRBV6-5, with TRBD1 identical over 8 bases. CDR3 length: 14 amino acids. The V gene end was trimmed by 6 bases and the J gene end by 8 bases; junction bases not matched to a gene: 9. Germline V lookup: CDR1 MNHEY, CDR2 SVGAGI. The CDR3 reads CASRKTGASDIQYF. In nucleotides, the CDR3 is TGTGCCAGCAGGAAGACAGGGGCATCGGACATTCAGTACTTC.

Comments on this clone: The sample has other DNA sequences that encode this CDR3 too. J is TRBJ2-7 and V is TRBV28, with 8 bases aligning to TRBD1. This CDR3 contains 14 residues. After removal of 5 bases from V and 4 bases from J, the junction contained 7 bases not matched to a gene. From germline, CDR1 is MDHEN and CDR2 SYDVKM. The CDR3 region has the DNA TGTGCCAGCAGTAGCGGACAGGGTGTGTACGAGCAGTACTTC. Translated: CASSSGQGVYEQYF. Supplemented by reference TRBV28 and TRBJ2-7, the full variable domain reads DVKVTQSSRYLVKRTGEKVFLECVQDMDHENMFWYRQDPGLGLRLIYFSYDVKMKEKGDIPEGYSVSREKKERFSLILESASTNQTSMYLCASSSGQGVYEQYFGPGTRLTVT.

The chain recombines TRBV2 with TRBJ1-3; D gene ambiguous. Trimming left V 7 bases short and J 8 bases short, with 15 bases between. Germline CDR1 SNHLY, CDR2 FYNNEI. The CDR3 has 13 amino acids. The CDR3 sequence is CASTLGPSDTIYF. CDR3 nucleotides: TGTGCCAGCACTCTGGGCCCTTCGGACACCATATATTTT. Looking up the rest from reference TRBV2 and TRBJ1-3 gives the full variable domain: EPEVTQTPSHQVTQMGQEVILRCVPISNHLYFYWYRQILGQKVEFLVSFYNNEISEKSEIFDDQFSVERPDGSNFTLKIRSTKLEDSAMYFCASTLGPSDTIYFGEGSWLTVV.

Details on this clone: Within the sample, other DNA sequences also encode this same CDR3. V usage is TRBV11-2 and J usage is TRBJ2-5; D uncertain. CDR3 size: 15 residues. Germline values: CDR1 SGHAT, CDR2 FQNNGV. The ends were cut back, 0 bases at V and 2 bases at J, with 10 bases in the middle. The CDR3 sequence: CASSLDLGPQETQYF. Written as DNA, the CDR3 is TGTGCCAGCAGCTTAGATCTAGGCCCTCAAGAGACCCAGTACTTC.